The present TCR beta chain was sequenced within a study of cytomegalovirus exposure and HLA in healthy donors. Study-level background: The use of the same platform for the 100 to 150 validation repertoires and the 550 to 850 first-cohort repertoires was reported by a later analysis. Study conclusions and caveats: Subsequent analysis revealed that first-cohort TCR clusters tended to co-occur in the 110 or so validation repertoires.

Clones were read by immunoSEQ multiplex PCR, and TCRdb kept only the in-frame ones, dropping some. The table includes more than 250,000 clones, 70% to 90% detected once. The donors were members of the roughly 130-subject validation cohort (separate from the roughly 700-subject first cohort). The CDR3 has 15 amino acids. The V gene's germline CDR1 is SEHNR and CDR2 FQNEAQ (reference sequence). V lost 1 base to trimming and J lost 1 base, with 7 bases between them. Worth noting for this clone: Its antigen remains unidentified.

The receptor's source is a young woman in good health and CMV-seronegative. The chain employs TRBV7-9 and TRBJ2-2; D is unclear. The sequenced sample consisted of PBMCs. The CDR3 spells CASSLVSGNTGELFF. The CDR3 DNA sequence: TGTGCCAGCAGCTTAGTTTCCGGGAACACCGGGGAGCTGTTTTTT.